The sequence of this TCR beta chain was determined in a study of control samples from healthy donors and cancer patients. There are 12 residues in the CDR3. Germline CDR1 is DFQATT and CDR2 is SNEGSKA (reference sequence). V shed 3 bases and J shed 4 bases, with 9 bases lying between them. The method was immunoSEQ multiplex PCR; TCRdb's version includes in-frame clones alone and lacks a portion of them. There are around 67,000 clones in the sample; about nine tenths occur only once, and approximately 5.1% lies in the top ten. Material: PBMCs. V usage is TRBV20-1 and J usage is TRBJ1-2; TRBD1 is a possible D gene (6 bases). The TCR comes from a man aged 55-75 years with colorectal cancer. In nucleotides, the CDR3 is TGCAGTGCTAGTATACAGGGCTATGGCTACACCTTC. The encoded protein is CSASIQGYGYTF.